A selection of T cell receptor beta chains follows, all from one sample in a study of T cell responses to AZD1222 COVID-19 vaccine. The protocol was immunoSEQ multiplex PCR, while the TCRdb copy is restricted to in-frame clones and leaves out a portion. This sample carries under 150,000 clones, approximately 87% of them seen once, and the ten largest clones take around 3.5%. The specimen comprised peripheral blood, sampled on day 0 of AZD1222 vaccination. The receptors here all came from an adult in good health. CDR3s include the opening cysteine and the closing phenylalanine or tryptophan. The order of the fields is J gene, V gene, clone size, D gene, CDR3 protein, CDR3 DNA. D genes are given only for firm matches. Where a row states a size, it is once, few, many or the class of an expanded clone; other rows omit it.

TRBJ1-2 | TRBV7-9 | . | . | CASSLGDMVGRLYGYTF | TGTGCCAGCAGCTTAGGGGATATGGTCGGGCGACTTTATGGCTACACCTTC
TRBJ2-1 | TRBV11-3 | . | TRBD2 | CASSLAGGEYNEQFF | TGTGCCAGCAGCTTAGCCGGGGGGGAATACAATGAGCAGTTCTTC
TRBJ1-3 | TRBV9 | . | . | CASTQDRSSGNTIYF | TGTGCCAGCACCCAAGACCGGAGCTCTGGAAACACCATATATTTT
TRBJ2-1 | TRBV27 | once | . | CASSWAGQYNEQFF | TGTGCCAGCAGTTGGGCGGGACAGTACAATGAGCAGTTCTTC
TRBJ2-3 | TRBV5-1 | . | TRBD2 | CASSSGGTSTSPNTQYF | TGCGCCAGCAGCAGCGGGGGGACGAGCACCTCCCCAAATACGCAGTATTTT
TRBJ2-1 | TRBV10-3 | few | TRBD2 | CAISAGGVNEQFF | TGTGCCATCAGTGCCGGGGGGGTCAATGAGCAGTTCTTC
TRBJ2-3 | TRBV3-1/TRBV3-2 | . | . | CASSQPFRPKTDTQYF | TGTGCCAGCAGCCAACCCTTCCGCCCGAAAACAGATACGCAGTATTTT
TRBJ2-1 | TRBV12-3/TRBV12-4 | . | TRBD2 | CASSREVGLMPFF | TGTGCCAGCAGTCGCGAGGTGGGACTAATGCCGTTCTTC
TRBJ2-4 | TRBV5-1 | . | . | CASSLRWGAKNIQYF | TGCGCCAGCAGCTTAAGGTGGGGCGCCAAAAACATTCAGTACTTC
TRBJ1-2 | TRBV4-1 | . | . | CASSQVTGFNYGYTF | TGCGCCAGCAGCCAAGTCACCGGTTTTAACTATGGCTACACCTTC
TRBJ1-5 | TRBV29-1 | . | . | CSVGTDYSNQPQHF | TGCAGCGTTGGGACAGACTATAGCAATCAGCCCCAGCATTTT
TRBJ1-2 | TRBV6-2/TRBV6-3 | . | TRBD1 | CASSPDRVYRYTF | TGTGCCAGCAGCCCAGACAGGGTCTATCGCTACACCTTC
TRBJ1-2 | TRBV4-2 | . | . | CASSQGEVGYTF | TGTGCCAGCAGCCAAGGAGAAGTCGGCTACACCTTC
TRBJ1-1 | TRBV12-3/TRBV12-4 | . | . | CASSLGTSEAFF | TGTGCCAGCAGTTTAGGTACGAGTGAAGCTTTCTTT
TRBJ1-2 | TRBV6-5 | . | TRBD1 | CASSYGQGFFGYTF | TGTGCCAGCAGTTACGGACAGGGGTTTTTTGGCTACACCTTC
TRBJ1-5 | TRBV5-8 | . | . | CASSLPTGSYQPQHF | TGTGCCAGCAGCTTGCCCACAGGGAGTTATCAGCCCCAGCATTTT
TRBJ2-1 | TRBV29-1 | . | TRBD2 | CSVEPGGNRGQFF | TGCAGCGTTGAACCGGGGGGTAATCGTGGGCAGTTCTTC
TRBJ1-5 | TRBV19 | . | . | CASSIVSAQPQHF | TGTGCCAGTAGTATAGTTTCGGCTCAGCCCCAGCATTTT
TRBJ1-5 | TRBV10-3 | . | . | CAISDSTGFSNQPQHF | TGTGCCATCAGTGACTCTACAGGGTTCAGCAATCAGCCCCAGCATTTT
TRBJ1-5 | TRBV2 | . | . | CASRTSKAVNQPQHF | TGTGCCAGCAGGACATCTAAGGCCGTAAATCAGCCCCAGCATTTT
TRBJ2-5 | TRBV9 | . | TRBD2 | CASSAGTSGGARQETQYF | TGTGCCAGCAGCGCCGGGACTAGCGGGGGGGCTCGGCAAGAGACCCAGTACTTC
TRBJ1-2 | TRBV4-1 | . | TRBD1 | CASSQRDSGTYGYTF | TGCGCCAGCAGCCAACGGGACAGCGGAACCTATGGCTACACCTTC
TRBJ2-7 | TRBV5-1 | once | . | CASSLDKSYEQYF | TGCGCCAGCAGCTTGGACAAGTCCTACGAGCAGTACTTC
TRBJ2-3 | TRBV7-3 | . | TRBD2 | CASSRSGGPQYF | TGTGCCAGCAGCCGTAGCGGGGGCCCGCAGTATTTT
TRBJ2-2 | TRBV19 | . | . | CASSTRPGHRPGELFF | TGTGCCAGTAGTACGCGACCGGGACACCGGCCCGGGGAGCTGTTTTTT
TRBJ2-7 | TRBV2 | . | . | CASGVSYEQYF | TGTGCCAGCGGTGTCTCCTACGAGCAGTACTTC
TRBJ2-1 | TRBV3-1/TRBV3-2 | few | TRBD2 | CASSQPTRGGSGEQFF | TGTGCCAGCAGCCAACCAACCCGCGGGGGTTCAGGGGAGCAGTTCTTC
TRBJ2-5 | TRBV3-1/TRBV3-2 | . | TRBD2 | CATLRTSGGQGETQYF | TGTGCCACCCTCCGGACTAGCGGGGGCCAGGGGGAGACCCAGTACTTC
TRBJ1-5 | TRBV27 | . | . | CASRRGESNQPQHF | TGTGCCAGCAGGAGAGGGGAGAGCAATCAGCCCCAGCATTTT
TRBJ1-2 | TRBV6-6 | . | . | CASADSGAGGYTF | TGTGCCAGCGCCGACTCAGGGGCAGGGGGCTACACCTTC
TRBJ2-1 | TRBV5-1 | . | . | CASSLQSSSSYNEQFF | TGCGCCAGCAGCTTGCAGTCCAGCTCCAGCTACAATGAGCAGTTCTTC
TRBJ2-3 | TRBV3-1/TRBV3-2 | . | . | CASSQMGDSTDTQYF | TGTGCCAGCAGCCAAATGGGGGATAGCACAGATACGCAGTATTTT
TRBJ2-3 | TRBV4-3 | . | . | CASSPSNPGTDTQYF | TGCGCCAGCAGCCCGAGCAATCCCGGCACAGATACGCAGTATTTT
TRBJ1-1 | TRBV10-3 | . | . | CATDEGLLNTEAFF | TGTGCCACCGACGAGGGCCTTCTGAACACTGAAGCTTTCTTT
TRBJ1-1 | TRBV2 | once | TRBD1 | CASGYPTGGRGGTEAFF | TGTGCCAGCGGATACCCGACAGGGGGAAGGGGGGGCACTGAAGCTTTCTTT
TRBJ1-1 | TRBV7-5 | . | . | CARSPTGQGAVTEAFF | TGTGCCAGAAGCCCGACCGGACAGGGGGCGGTTACTGAAGCTTTCTTT
TRBJ2-1 | TRBV14 | . | . | CASSQLGAISGEQFF | TGTGCCAGCAGCCAACTGGGGGCCATTAGCGGTGAGCAGTTCTTC
TRBJ2-3 | TRBV18 | . | TRBD1 | CASSSGTASDTQYF | TGTGCCAGCTCGTCCGGGACAGCTAGTGATACGCAGTATTTT
TRBJ1-5 | TRBV20-1 | . | . | CSASLEGGQPQHF | TGCAGTGCTAGTTTAGAGGGGGGTCAGCCCCAGCATTTT
TRBJ1-2 | TRBV6-5 | . | TRBD1 | CASGQAFNYGYTF | TGTGCCAGCGGACAGGCTTTTAACTATGGCTACACCTTC
TRBJ1-5 | TRBV7-2 | few | . | CASSPQTGSNQPQHF | TGTGCCAGCAGCCCCCAGACGGGAAGCAATCAGCCCCAGCATTTT
TRBJ2-1 | TRBV18 | . | . | CASSPLWGTSYNEQFF | TGTGCCAGCTCACCACTGTGGGGCACGTCCTACAATGAGCAGTTCTTC
TRBJ1-1 | TRBV7-9 | . | . | CASSPMGLPEAFF | TGTGCCAGCAGTCCTATGGGACTCCCGGAAGCTTTCTTT
TRBJ1-5 | TRBV7-2 | . | . | CASSLLGMGGMSNQPQHF | TGTGCCAGCAGCTTACTCGGGATGGGAGGGATGAGCAATCAGCCCCAGCATTTT
TRBJ2-2 | TRBV6-5 | . | . | CASSTTRNTGELFF | TGTGCCAGCAGTACTACGAGGAACACCGGGGAGCTGTTTTTT
TRBJ1-1 | TRBV10-2 | . | . | CASSVDTEAFF | TGCGCCAGCAGTGTTGACACTGAAGCTTTCTTT
TRBJ1-5 | TRBV6-2/TRBV6-3 | . | TRBD1 | CASSRGQGGSQPQHF | TGTGCCAGCAGCCGGGGACAAGGGGGCAGTCAGCCCCAGCATTTT
TRBJ1-6 | TRBV4-3 | once | TRBD1 | CASSQVIGGLGSPLHF | TGCGCCAGCAGCCAAGTTATAGGGGGCTTAGGTTCACCCCTCCACTTT
TRBJ1-2 | TRBV10-3 | . | . | CAISQGALYRGYTF | TGTGCCATCAGTCAAGGGGCCCTATACAGAGGCTACACCTTC
TRBJ1-4 | TRBV11-3 | . | . | CASSRRENEKLFF | TGTGCCAGCAGCCGTCGAGAGAATGAAAAACTGTTTTTT
TRBJ2-6 | TRBV11-3 | many | TRBD1 | CASSSGQGGTGANVLTF | TGTGCCAGCAGTTCTGGACAGGGGGGAACTGGGGCCAACGTCCTGACTTTC